The 16 T cell receptor beta chains in this list originate from one sample, sequenced in a study of glioma-infiltrating T cells. Using RNA template, CDR3s of TCR alpha and beta were amplified with iRepertoire arm-PCR. TCRdb re-analysed the multiplex PCR reads in MiXCR, keeping a single row per CDR3 protein. Of about 130,000 distinct CDR3 sequences in the sample, under 30% are singletons; the top ten hold 25% to 30%. The specimen sequenced was glioma tissue, nonneoplastic brain tissue, or PBMCs (not recorded which). Receptors were obtained from a human donor with low-grade glioma or glioblastoma, undergoing nonglioma brain surgery, or in good health (not recorded which).

This clonotype came up many times. J is TRBJ1-1 and V is TRBV27; D possibly corresponds to TRBD1 (6 bases). The CDR3 runs to 15 residues. The germline gives CDR1 MNHEY, CDR2 SMNVEV (reference sequence). Trimming removed 5 bases at V and 0 bases at J, with 13 bases between. The CDR3 loop reads CASSPTTGLNTEAFF. The CDR3 DNA sequence: TGTGCCAGCAGTCCGACGACAGGTTTGAACACTGAAGCTTTCTTT.

This clonotype was detected only once. This chain links TRBV11-1 with TRBJ2-3, with 10 nucleotides matching TRBD2. This CDR3 comprises 16 residues. After removal of 5 bases from V and 5 bases from J, the junction contained 10 bases not matched to a gene. Germline CDR1 SGHAT, CDR2 FQDESV (reference sequence). The CDR3 coding sequence is TGTGCCAGCAGCCCAAGGTTGCTAGCGGGGGAAGATACGCAGTATTTT. Translating it yields CASSPRLLAGEDTQYF.

This clonotype has more than one count but fewer than ten. CDR3 sequence: CASSLGQPYNSPLHF. In nucleotides, the CDR3 is TGTGCCAGCAGCTTAGGGCAGCCCTATAATTCACCCCTCCACTTT. The gene calls are TRBV7-2 and TRBJ1-6; no reliable D call. The CDR3 has 15 residues. Germline V gene data show CDR1 as SGHTA and CDR2 as FQGNSA. V lost 1 base to trimming and J lost 2 bases, with 6 bases between them.

The V and J genes are TRBV7-4 and TRBJ2-1; 13 bases match TRBD2. The CDR3 totals 19 residues. The germline CDR1 and CDR2 sequences are SGHVT and SQSDAQ. Germline trimming cut 1 base from V and 3 bases from J; bases unmatched to any gene: 9. The CDR3 nucleotides read TGTGCCAGCAGCTTAGGGACTAGCGGGGGCCCCGCTCGCTACAATGAGCAGTTCTTC. Encoded protein: CASSLGTSGGPARYNEQFF. Variable domain in full (rest from reference TRBV7-4 and TRBJ2-1): GAGVSQSPRYKVAKRGRDVALRCDSISGHVTLYWYRQTLGQGSEVLTYSQSDAQRDKSGRPSGRFSAERPERSVSTLKIQRTEQGDSAVYLCASSLGTSGGPARYNEQFFGPGTRLTVL.

This chain links TRBV2 with TRBJ2-1, with D possibly being TRBD1 (5 bases). Germline V gives CDR1 SNHLY, CDR2 FYNNEI. The CDR3 has 13 amino acids. Trimming pared 5 bases from V and 5 bases from J, leaving 10 bases between. The CDR3 protein is CASSLDRDNEQFF. DNA of the CDR3: TGTGCCAGCAGTCTAGACAGAGACAATGAGCAGTTCTTC. Full variable domain (missing parts from reference TRBV2 and TRBJ2-1): EPEVTQTPSHQVTQMGQEVILRCVPISNHLYFYWYRQILGQKVEFLVSFYNNEISEKSEIFDDQFSVERPDGSNFTLKIRSTKLEDSAMYFCASSLDRDNEQFFGPGTRLTVL.

This clonotype was observed a few times. At one of its ends the junction is not consistent with the germline gene, which may arise from a read error. The rearrangement uses TRBV7-9 and TRBJ2-1; 12 bases are a match to TRBD2. The CDR3 sequence is 12 residues long. Germline values: CDR1 SEHNR, CDR2 FQNEAQ (reference sequence). The CDR3 DNA is TGTGCCAGCAGCTTGACTAGCGGGGGCCCTCGGTTC. It specifies CASSLTSGGPRF.

Comment on this clonotype: A single base separates this from a much larger clone, so it may be a read error. The chain links TRBV7-3 to TRBJ2-1; D might be TRBD2 (6 bases). Germline V lookup: CDR1 SGHTA, CDR2 FQGTGA. The CDR3 covers 14 residues. CDR3 sequence reads: CASSSGLSYNEQLF. The DNA of the CDR3 is TGTGCCAGCAGCTCGGGACTTTCCTACAATGAGCAGTTATTC.

The sample holds many counts of this clonotype. The V gene is TRBV6-1, the J gene TRBJ2-7; D might be TRBD1 (5 bases). CDR3 length: 14 amino acids. CDR1 and CDR2 (germline): MNHNS, SASEGT. V dropped 5 bases and J dropped 3 bases, with 14 bases sitting between them. The CDR3 DNA follows: TGTGCCAGCAGTCCTACCAGTGGACACTACGAGCAGTACGTC. Residues: CASSPTSGHYEQYV.

This chain uses TRBV3-1 with TRBJ1-2, with D possibly being TRBD1 (5 bases). CDR1 is LGHDT, CDR2 YNNKEL, per germline (reference sequence). Trimming pared 0 bases from V and 10 bases from J, leaving 15 bases between. This CDR3 is 14 amino acids long. This chain's CDR3 is CASSQDFTYRNYTF. CDR3 coding DNA: TGTGCCAGCAGCCAAGACTTCACTTACAGGAACTACACCTTC.

This chain links TRBV7-2 with TRBJ2-5, with a possible D match to TRBD1 (5 bases). The V end lost 3 bases, the J end lost 2 bases, and 10 bases lay between the germline ends. The CDR3 length is 14 residues. Germline V gives CDR1 SGHTA, CDR2 FQGNSA. CDR3 loop: CASSFLQGQETQYF. In nucleotides, the CDR3 is TGTGCCAGCAGCTTCTTGCAGGGACAAGAGACCCAGTACTTC.

For this clonotype: A single base separates this from a much larger clone, so it may be a read error. The V call is TRBV25-1, the J call TRBJ1-1; TRBD1 is a possible D gene (5 bases). V was shortened by 1 base and J by 4 bases, with 10 bases between the two germline ends. Germline lookup yields CDR1 MGHDK and CDR2 SYGVNS. The length of the CDR3 is 14 residues. In DNA form, the CDR3 reads TGTGCCAGCAGTGAATTTCGGGGGAGCACTGAAGCTTTCTTT. Its translation: CASSEFRGSTEAFF. Based on the CDR3 plus reference TRBV25-1 and TRBJ1-1, the full variable domain is EADIYQTPRYLVIGTGKKITLECSQTMGHDKMYWYQQDPGMELHLIHYSYGVNSTEKGDLSSESTVSRIRTEHFPLTLESARPSHTSQYLCASSEFRGSTEAFFGQGTRLTVV.

The chain has TRBV6-2 or TRBV6-3 and TRBJ1-5; 10 nucleotides match TRBD1. Germline CDR1 reads MNHEY; CDR2 reads SVGEGT. This CDR3 contains 16 residues. J was trimmed by 2 bases and V by 6 bases; bases with no gene match: 7. The CDR3, as DNA: TGTGCCAGCAGGGGGACAGGGGTACTTGGCAATCAGCCCCAGCATTTT. Translated: CASRGTGVLGNQPQHF.

To note about this clonotype: A read error may produce the germline difference seen at one junction end. DNA of the CDR3: TGTGCCGGCAGCACGAGGGATACTACCTTCTATGTCTACACCTTC. Amino acids: CAGSTRDTTFYVYTF. V and J are TRBV7-9 and TRBJ1-2; D is unresolved. Germline V gene sequence: CDR1 SEHNR, CDR2 FQNEAQ (reference sequence). CDR3 length: 15 amino acids.

The chain recombines TRBV24-1 with TRBJ1-1, with 8 bases matching TRBD1. The CDR3 runs 15 residues. Germline V gene lookup returns CDR1 KGHDR and CDR2 SFDVKD. V gave up 8 bases and J gave up 7 bases; unmatched junction bases: 14. CDR3 DNA: TGTGCCACCACCCTAAACAACCAGGGGGCCGATGAAGCTTTCTTT. It yields the protein CATTLNNQGADEAFF.

The chain joins TRBV2 to TRBJ1-5; D is perhaps TRBD1 (6 bases). Trimming stripped 1 base from V and 6 bases from J, with 7 bases between. CDR3 length: 13 residues. Germline assignment: CDR1 SNHLY and CDR2 FYNNEI. CDR3 nucleotides: TGTGCCAGCAGTGAAGAGGGGGTTCAGCCCCAGCATTTT. Translated: CASSEEGVQPQHF.

This clonotype was observed at least ten times. The rearrangement uses TRBV28 and TRBJ1-1, with D hard to call. Germline CDR1 and CDR2: MDHEN and SYDVKM. V was shortened by 6 bases and J by 0 bases, with 17 bases between the two germline ends. This CDR3 has 16 amino acids. CDR3 protein: CASSLPAPALNTEAFF. The CDR3 DNA sequence: TGTGCCAGCAGCCTCCCGGCTCCGGCCTTGAACACTGAAGCTTTCTTT.